A single sample gave rise to the 27 T cell receptor beta chains below, sequenced in a study of spatial heterogeneity in lung cancer. Study observations and caveats: The number of expanded tumor alpha and beta chains correlated with mutation number.

As for time point: sample taken at primary tumor resection. These TCRs are of unknown antigen specificity. MiXCR, run by TCRdb on the 5' RACE reads, gives a single entry per CDR3 protein. The sample shows some 100,000 distinct CDR3 sequences, 4.4% of them seen only once. Sequencing used lung tumor tissue, obtained at surgery. These TCRs come from a male donor with early-stage non-small cell lung cancer.

This clonotype has a count of ten or more. J is TRBJ1-5 and V is TRBV12-3 or TRBV12-4, with D unclear. V shed 5 bases and J shed 5 bases, with 10 bases lying between them. The CDR3 totals 13 residues. CDR3 coding DNA: TGTGCCAGCAGTACGGACGAGTATCAGCCCCAGCATTTT. Translated, it gives CASSTDEYQPQHF.

This clonotype was seen repeatedly, ten times or more. The chain joins TRBV15 to TRBJ2-3; unclear D gene. The CDR3 is 15 amino acids. V was shortened by 0 bases and J by 3 bases, with 10 bases between the two germline ends. In germline, CDR1 is LNHNV, CDR2 YYDKDF (reference sequence). The chain's CDR3 is CATSREGSSTDTQYF. CDR3 sequence (DNA): TGTGCCACCAGCAGAGAAGGGTCTAGTACAGATACGCAGTATTTT.

In its sample, this clonotype was seen once. This chain links TRBV7-9 with TRBJ2-5; 8 nucleotides align to TRBD2. The length of the CDR3 is 16 residues. V shed 5 bases, J shed 4 bases, and the junction held 12 bases outside the gene matches. Germline CDR1 reads SEHNR; CDR2 reads FQNEAQ (reference sequence). Written as DNA, the CDR3 is TGTGCCAGCAGCGCCACTAGCGGAGTCCGTGGAGAGACCCAGTACTTC. As protein: CASSATSGVRGETQYF.

The table lists this clonotype with a few counts. This chain links TRBV6-1 with TRBJ2-3; TRBD2 matches at 10 bases. CDR3 length: 16 residues. Trimming removed 6 bases from V and 4 bases from J; junction bases left unmatched: 10. Germline loops: CDR1 MNHNS, CDR2 SASEGT. This CDR3 reads CASRRAGGLLPDTQYF. Here the CDR3 DNA reads TGTGCCAGCAGGCGAGCGGGAGGGCTCCTCCCAGATACGCAGTATTTT.

This clonotype was observed at least ten times. The chain has TRBV7-9 and TRBJ1-6; 7 bases align to TRBD1. Germline CDR1 and CDR2: SEHNR and FQNEAQ (reference sequence). This CDR3 comprises 14 residues. V lost 8 bases, J lost 10 bases, and 11 bases stayed unmatched. This CDR3 reads CASSGGQSISPLHF. CDR3 sequence (DNA): TGTGCCAGCTCGGGGGGACAGTCCATATCACCCCTCCACTTT. The full variable domain, with the rest looked up from reference TRBV7-9 and TRBJ1-6, is DTGVSQNPRHKITKRGQNVTFRCDPISEHNRLYWYRQTLGQGPEFLTYFQNEAQLEKSRLLSDRFSAERPKGSFSTLEIQRTEQGDSAMYLCASSGGQSISPLHFGNGTRLTVT.

This clonotype was seen at least ten times. This chain joins TRBV6-1 and TRBJ2-5, with a tentative D call TRBD1 (6 bases). The CDR3 contains 13 residues. The V end was cut by 6 bases, the J end by 5 bases, with 13 bases between. The germline V gene has CDR1 MNHNS and CDR2 SASEGT. Here the CDR3 DNA reads TGTGCCAGCAGCCTAGGGGGACATGAGACCCAGTACTTC. Protein: CASSLGGHETQYF.

In its sample, this clonotype was seen many times. The rearrangement uses TRBV5-1 and TRBJ1-2; 7 nucleotides line up with TRBD1. After removal of 4 bases from V and 5 bases from J, the junction contained 5 bases not matched to a gene. In germline, CDR1 is SGHRS, CDR2 YFSETQ. The CDR3 has 13 amino acids. CDR3: CASSAGQFYGYTF. DNA for the CDR3: TGCGCCAGCAGCGCGGGACAGTTTTATGGCTACACCTTC.

This clonotype was recorded at least ten times. The gene calls are TRBV10-3 and TRBJ2-2; D is ambiguous. Trimming removed 8 bases from V and 6 bases from J, with 10 bases in between. The germline V gene encodes CDR1 ENHRY and CDR2 SYGVKD. The CDR3 length is 12 residues. CDR3 sequence reads: CAIHTGAGELFF. The CDR3 bases are TGTGCCATCCACACTGGGGCCGGGGAGCTGTTTTTT.

This clonotype was found many times. For the CDR3, the DNA is TGTGCCAGCAGGAAAGCTATAGTCATAGAGCAGTTCTTC. It is translated as CASRKAIVIEQFF. The chain uses TRBV2 and TRBJ2-1, with D unresolved. CDR3 length: 13 amino acids. The germline V and J ends were trimmed by 6 bases and 10 bases, with 16 bases remaining between them. Germline lookup yields CDR1 SNHLY and CDR2 FYNNEI.

At least ten counts were recorded for this clonotype. The gene calls are TRBV21-1 and TRBJ1-1; the table's D call, TRBD1, was not checked against the DNA. TRBV21-1 corresponds to a pseudogene. The CDR3 totals 15 residues. The DNA of the CDR3 is TGTGCCAGCAGCTCAACAGGGAAACCGAACACTGAAGCTTTCTTT. The encoded protein is CASSSTGKPNTEAFF.

The chain has TRBV27 and TRBJ2-2; no definite D call. The V end lost 8 bases, the J end lost 6 bases, and 10 bases lay between the germline ends. The CDR3 totals 12 residues. Germline loops: CDR1 MNHEY, CDR2 SMNVEV (reference sequence). Here the CDR3 reads CASGIRAGELFF. In DNA, the CDR3 is TGTGCCAGCGGAATCCGGGCCGGGGAGCTGTTTTTT.

This chain links TRBV28 with TRBJ2-5; D gene unclear. The CDR3 loop spans 14 amino acids. Trimming shortened V by 6 bases and J by 2 bases, and 13 bases separated the two germline ends. Per the germline V gene, CDR1 is MDHEN and CDR2 is SYDVKM. CDR3 amino acids: CASSPRVRQETQYF. The CDR3 DNA follows: TGTGCCAGCAGCCCTAGGGTCAGGCAAGAGACCCAGTACTTC.

This clonotype came up many times. The rearrangement joins TRBV12-3 or TRBV12-4 to TRBJ1-1; no firm D call. There are 12 residues in the CDR3. V was trimmed by 5 bases and J by 6 bases, leaving 10 bases between them. CDR3 sequence (DNA): TGTGCCAGCAGTAAGAAGGGAGCTGAAGCTTTCTTT. Translated: CASSKKGAEAFF.

This clonotype turned up a few times. The genes are TRBV30 and TRBJ1-5, with D hard to call. V lost 0 bases, J lost 5 bases, and 8 bases lay in between. Germline lookup yields CDR1 GTSNPN and CDR2 SVGIG (reference sequence). The length of the CDR3 is 13 residues. The CDR3 DNA follows: TGTGCCTGGAGTGTAGGCCCCGATCAGCCCCAGCATTTT. Translated, it gives CAWSVGPDQPQHF. The full variable domain, rest sourced from reference TRBV30 and TRBJ1-5, is SQTIHQWPATLVQPVGSPLSLECTVEGTSNPNLYWYRQAAGRGLQLLFYSVGIGQISSEVPQNLSASRPQDRQFILSSKKLLLSDSGFYLCAWSVGPDQPQHFGDGTRLSIL.

This clonotype has more than one count but fewer than ten. The CDR3 DNA is TGTGCCAGCAGTTGGACTAGCGCGTACAATGAGCAGTTCTTC. It codes for CASSWTSAYNEQFF. V usage is TRBV6-5 and J usage is TRBJ2-1; 9 bases align to TRBD2. V lost 4 bases to trimming and J lost 4 bases; unmatched junction nucleotides: 2. This CDR3 contains 14 residues. The germline gives CDR1 MNHEY, CDR2 SVGAGI.

CDR3 DNA: TGCAGTGCTAAGGGGTATCAGGGGCTGCTTGAAGCTTTCTTT. Protein sequence: CSAKGYQGLLEAFF. The chain combines TRBV20-1 with TRBJ1-1; D perhaps matches TRBD1 (6 bases). Trimming removed 4 bases from V and 7 bases from J, with 19 bases in between. Germline CDR1 reads DFQATT; CDR2 reads SNEGSKA (reference sequence). The CDR3 is 14 amino acids.

This clonotype was counted at least ten times. This chain links TRBV6-2 or TRBV6-3 with TRBJ2-5; 7 bases align to TRBD2. Trimming took 4 bases from V and 2 from J; bases not matched to a gene: 13. The CDR3 is 17 residues long. Germline lookup yields CDR1 MNHEY and CDR2 SVGEGT. CDR3 residues: CASSSLGGLAEQETQYF. The CDR3 DNA reads as TGTGCCAGCAGTTCCTTGGGGGGTCTAGCGGAACAAGAGACCCAGTACTTC.

This clonotype was seen ten or more times. V and J are TRBV6-6 and TRBJ2-2; no firm D call. V shed 1 base and J shed 9 bases, with 9 bases lying between them. CDR3 length: 13 residues. Germline V gene data show CDR1 as MNHNY and CDR2 as SVGAGI (reference sequence). This chain's CDR3 is CASSYFVDRELFF. CDR3 DNA: TGTGCCAGCAGTTACTTTGTCGACAGGGAGCTGTTTTTT.

V is TRBV5-1 and J is TRBJ2-1, with 7 bases lining up with TRBD1. CDR1 is SGHRS and CDR2 is YFSETQ in the germline V gene. The CDR3 runs 13 residues. The junction had 7 bases not matched to a gene; V was cut back by 5 bases and J by 8 bases. The CDR3 spells CASRTGSEDEQFF. DNA for the CDR3: TGCGCCAGCAGGACAGGGTCTGAGGATGAGCAGTTCTTC.

This clonotype was detected ten times or more. V and J are TRBV28 and TRBJ2-6; D ambiguous. Looked up from germline, CDR1 is MDHEN and CDR2 is SYDVKM. This CDR3 contains 14 residues. Trimming stripped 2 bases from V and 2 bases from J, with 4 bases between. DNA for the CDR3: TGTGCCAGCAGTTTAGACACTGGGGCCAACGTCCTGACTTTC. The encoded protein is CASSLDTGANVLTF. The full variable domain, rest sourced from reference TRBV28 and TRBJ2-6, is DVKVTQSSRYLVKRTGEKVFLECVQDMDHENMFWYRQDPGLGLRLIYFSYDVKMKEKGDIPEGYSVSREKKERFSLILESASTNQTSMYLCASSLDTGANVLTFGAGSRLTVL.

This clonotype has a count of ten or more. The chain is built from TRBV7-9 and TRBJ1-1; D remains ambiguous. Germline V gene lookup returns CDR1 SEHNR and CDR2 FQNEAQ (reference sequence). The CDR3 runs 14 residues. V was trimmed by 3 bases and J by 4 bases, leaving 12 bases between them. The CDR3 nucleotides read TGTGCCAGCAGCTTTGGTTTGGGGAGCACTGAAGCTTTCTTT. Encoded protein: CASSFGLGSTEAFF. Full variable domain (rest looked up from reference TRBV7-9 and TRBJ1-1): DTGVSQNPRHKITKRGQNVTFRCDPISEHNRLYWYRQTLGQGPEFLTYFQNEAQLEKSRLLSDRFSAERPKGSFSTLEIQRTEQGDSAMYLCASSFGLGSTEAFFGQGTRLTVV.

In this sample, this clonotype turned up many times. The chain recombines TRBV6-1 with TRBJ2-5; D call uncertain. This CDR3 has 14 residues. V lost 3 bases to trimming and J lost 8 bases, with 16 bases between them. Per the germline V gene, CDR1 is MNHNS and CDR2 is SASEGT. The CDR3 bases are TGTGCCAGCAGTGAGACTGGTGACGGTGAAACCCAGTACTTC. This translates into CASSETGDGETQYF.

This clonotype was seen repeatedly, ten times or more. This chain links TRBV20-1 with TRBJ2-1; TRBD2 aligns across 11 bases. Germline V CDR1 and CDR2: DFQATT, SNEGSKA (reference sequence). V was pared by 6 bases and J by 10 bases, with 8 bases of the junction left unmatched. The CDR3 length is 13 residues. CDR3 DNA sequence: TGCAGTGCCTCTAGCGGGAGGTTAGGGGAGCAGTTCTTC. It specifies CSASSGRLGEQFF.

Many counts were recorded for this clonotype. This chain joins TRBV6-6 and TRBJ1-6; possible D gene TRBD1, 5 bases. Germline lookup yields CDR1 MNHNY and CDR2 SVGAGI (reference sequence). The length of the CDR3 is 14 residues. Trimming shortened V by 2 bases and J by 5 bases, and 7 bases separated the two germline ends. The CDR3, as DNA: TGTGCCAGCAGTTACGACAGTAATAATTCACCCCTCCACTTT. The encoded protein is CASSYDSNNSPLHF.

At least ten counts were recorded for this clonotype. This chain joins TRBV7-9 and TRBJ1-2; 9 bases match TRBD1. CDR1 SEHNR and CDR2 FQNEAQ come from the germline V gene (reference sequence). Unmatched junction bases numbered 8, after V lost 5 bases and J lost 1 base. This CDR3 is 16 amino acids long. The CDR3 sequence: CASSHGAGQGNYGYTF. In nucleotides, the CDR3 is TGTGCCAGCAGCCATGGGGCGGGACAGGGTAACTATGGCTACACCTTC.

This clonotype was recorded many times. V is TRBV29-1 and J is TRBJ1-1; D is possibly TRBD1 (5 bases). The CDR3 consists of 13 residues. CDR1 and CDR2 (germline): SQVTM, ANQGSEA. Trimming removed 2 bases at V and 3 bases at J, with 10 bases between. CDR3 sequence (DNA): TGCAGCGTTGAACGCGGGGGGGACACTGAAGCTTTCTTT. Translated, it gives CSVERGGDTEAFF.

This clonotype came up a few times. V and J are TRBV24-1 and TRBJ1-5; TRBD1 might be the D (5 bases). This CDR3 contains 14 residues. Germline lookup yields CDR1 KGHDR and CDR2 SFDVKD. Trimming took off 4 bases at V and 7 bases at J, with 13 bases between the two ends. CDR3 sequence: CATSDTDIGQPQHF. As DNA, the CDR3 is TGTGCCACCAGTGACACGGACATTGGGCAGCCCCAGCATTTT.